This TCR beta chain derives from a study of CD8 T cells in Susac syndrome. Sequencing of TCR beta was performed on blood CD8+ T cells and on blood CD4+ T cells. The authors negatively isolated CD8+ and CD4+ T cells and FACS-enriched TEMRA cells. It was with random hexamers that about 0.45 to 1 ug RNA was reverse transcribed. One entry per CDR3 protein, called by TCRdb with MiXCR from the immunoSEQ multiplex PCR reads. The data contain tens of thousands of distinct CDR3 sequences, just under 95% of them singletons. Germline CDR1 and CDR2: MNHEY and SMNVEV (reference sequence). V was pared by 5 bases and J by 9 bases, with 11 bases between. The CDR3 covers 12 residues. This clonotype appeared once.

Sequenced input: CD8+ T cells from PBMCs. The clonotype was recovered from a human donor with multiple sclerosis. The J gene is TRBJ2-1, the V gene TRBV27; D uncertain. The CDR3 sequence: CASSQGITEQFF. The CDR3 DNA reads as TGTGCCAGCAGTCAAGGGATTACTGAGCAGTTCTTC.